This T cell receptor (beta chain) was profiled in a study of blood T cell repertoires in COVID-19 (dated by TCRdb to about 2020). With regard to the full study: Samples covering the acute and convalescent phases of COVID-19 were provided by collaborators in the United States, Italy and Spain. The material from the prospective study consisted of cDNA or gDNA derived from T cells, B-cell-depleted T cells, or PBMCs. Deeply sampled blood TCRbeta repertoires from subjects exposed to, actively infected with, or recovered from COVID-19 were included in the dataset. The repertoires were released in a freely available public database intended as a resource for research on the immune response to SARS-CoV-2. The samples were drawn from two sources: the first 160 participants of the ongoing ImmuneRACE study, and 950 to 1,500 subjects contributed by 6 global collaborators. The sample metadata nearly always contained a de-identified subject ID, COVID-19 status, age in years and sex. Where available, HLA class I and class II types were obtained from metadata supplied by the sample provider rather than from assay-based typing. Study-wide conclusions, independent of this receptor: The quantity of clinical and demographic metadata differed by source and by participant and was supplied without curation.

Concerning this clone: The antigen this receptor binds is unknown. No clone much larger than this one lies a single base away; base qualities are absent.

TCRbeta CDR3 regions were amplified from genomic DNA by means of the immunoSEQ Assay, a bias-controlled multiplex PCR. In the authors' own workflow: The number of nucleated cells in each sample was estimated from the amplification of reference gene primers within the assay. To quantify the absolute abundance of each unique TCRbeta CDR3 rearrangement, sequence reads were collapsed and filtered. For each sample, productive Simpson clonality was calculated as the square root of Simpson's diversity index across productive rearrangements. The source is immuneACCESS, and TCRdb retained only in-frame sequences with V and J called. Part of the clones is not carried over; for the studies checked, unresolved V genes explain less than half of this, and the remainder is unexplained. The V and J calls and the clone size are those of that table, but D and trimming were determined from the DNA. The sample records about 170,000 clones, approximately 84% of which are singletons. The leading ten clones occupy roughly 10% of the sample.

Ends trimmed: V by 5 bases, J by 3 bases; bases unmatched to a gene: 11. The germline V gene yields SGHVS for CDR1 and FQNEAQ for CDR2. The cysteine opens and the phenylalanine closes a CDR3 of 16 amino acids. Here the CDR3 DNA is all that survives: 48 bases in frame from base 1. Collaborating institutions collected whole blood in K2EDTA tubes following their own protocols. For TCRbeta analysis, collaborators shipped samples as frozen whole blood, isolated PBMCs, or DNA extracted from either of those sample types. This clonotype originated in a man aged 65 to 79 with active or convalescent COVID-19. Source material: peripheral blood. The chain joins TRBV7-8 to TRBJ2-7; 9 bases in between match TRBD1. The nucleotide sequence is TGTGCCAGCAGCAGAAGTTCGGGGACAGGGCTCTACGAGCAGTACTTC. Translation gives CASSRSSGTGLYEQYF.